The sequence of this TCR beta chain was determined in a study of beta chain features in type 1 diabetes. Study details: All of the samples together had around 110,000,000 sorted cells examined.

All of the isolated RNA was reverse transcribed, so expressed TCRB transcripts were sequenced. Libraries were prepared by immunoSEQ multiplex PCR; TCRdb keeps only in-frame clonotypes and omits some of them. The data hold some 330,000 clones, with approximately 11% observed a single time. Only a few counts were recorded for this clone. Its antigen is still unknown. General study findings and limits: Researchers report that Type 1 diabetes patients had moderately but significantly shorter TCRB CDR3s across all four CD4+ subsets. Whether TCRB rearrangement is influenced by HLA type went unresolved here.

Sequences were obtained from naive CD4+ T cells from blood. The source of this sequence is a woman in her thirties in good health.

CDR3 in DNA: TGTGCCAGCAGCTTAGAGCTCGGCGGCCAAGAGACCCAGTACTTC. Translation: CASSLELGGQETQYF. The genes are TRBV7-2 and TRBJ2-5, with D unclear. There are 15 residues in the CDR3. CDR1 and CDR2 from the germline V gene are SGHTA and FQGNSA. V lost 1 base, J lost 1 base, and 10 bases lay in between.